A selection of T cell receptor beta chains follows, all from one sample in a study of yellow fever vaccine responses in identical twins. In TCRdb, the RT-PCR reads were re-called with MiXCR into one record per CDR3 protein. The sample has fewer than 9,500 distinct CDR3 sequences, over 70% seen once. This sample comprised T cells from blood (PBMCs), unsorted or a sorted subset (not recorded which), obtained before or after yellow fever vaccination (not recorded which). Every receptor here comes from a woman aged 18-29 years who received the yellow fever vaccine. The CDR3 runs from the conserved cysteine through the conserved F or W. The D gene is left open where the match is weak. Not every row has a clone size; where given, it reads once, few, many or a size class.

j_call d_call v_call clone_size cdr3_aa cdr3_nt
TRBJ2-3 TRBD2 TRBV18 - CASSHRAGLATDTQYF TGTGCCAGCTCACACCGTGCGGGACTAGCGACCGATACGCAGTATTTT
TRBJ2-2 - TRBV12-3/TRBV12-4 once CATLWAGELFF TGTGCCACCCTTTGGGCCGGGGAGCTGTTTTTT
TRBJ2-3 - TRBV4-1 once CASSQAGGGPADTQYF TGCGCCAGCAGCCAAGCTGGGGGGGGGCCAGCAGATACGCAGTATTTT
TRBJ2-1 TRBD1 TRBV29-1 once CSAEYTDRVYNEQFF TGCAGCGCCGAATATACCGACAGGGTCTACAATGAGCAGTTCTTC
TRBJ1-2 - TRBV9 - CASSARDSPRSYGYTF TGTGCCAGCAGCGCCCGGGACTCCCCAAGATCTTATGGCTACACCTTC
TRBJ2-3 - TRBV20-1 - CSARLVGTDTQYF TGCAGTGCCAGACTAGTCGGAACAGATACGCAGTATTTT
TRBJ2-5 - TRBV2 - CASSEFGGRQETQYF TGTGCCAGCAGTGAATTTGGGGGCCGCCAAGAGACCCAGTACTTC
TRBJ2-1 - TRBV13 - CASLLYNEQFF TGTGCCAGCTTACTCTACAATGAGCAGTTCTTC
TRBJ2-7 - TRBV29-1 - CSVQESSEEYF TGCAGCGTTCAAGAGAGTTCTGAGGAGTACTTC
TRBJ2-3 TRBD2 TRBV20-1 - CSAGTSGKSDTQYF TGCAGTGCGGGGACTAGCGGGAAGTCAGATACGCAGTATTTT
TRBJ2-7 TRBD1 TRBV2 - CASSGDSSEQYF TGTGCCAGCAGTGGGGACAGTTCCGAGCAGTACTTC
TRBJ2-1 - TRBV28 - CASSFALVGDEQFF TGTGCCAGCAGTTTTGCGCTTGTAGGTGATGAGCAGTTCTTC
TRBJ2-1 - TRBV13 - CASSLTGSTNEQFF TGTGCCAGCAGCTTAACGGGAAGCACCAATGAGCAGTTCTTC
TRBJ1-1 - TRBV4-2 - CASSRWVERNTEAFF TGTGCCAGCAGCCGGTGGGTGGAGCGGAACACTGAAGCTTTCTTT
TRBJ1-1 TRBD1 TRBV11-1 - CASSKTTGVYYTEAFF TGTGCCAGCAGCAAAACGACAGGGGTCTATTACACTGAAGCTTTCTTT
TRBJ2-2 TRBD1 TRBV10-3 once CAISDRQGENTGELFF TGTGCCATCAGTGACCGACAGGGGGAGAACACCGGGGAGCTGTTTTTT
TRBJ1-6 - TRBV7-6 - CASSLGGFSPLHF TGTGCCAGCAGCTTAGGAGGGTTTTCACCCCTCCACTTT
TRBJ2-2 TRBD1 TRBV3-1 - CASSQPPRTGNTGELFF TGTGCCAGCAGCCAACCTCCGCGGACAGGGAACACCGGGGAGCTGTTTTTT
TRBJ2-5 TRBD2 TRBV5-1 once CASSLETSGGAQTQYF TGCGCCAGCAGCTTGGAAACTAGCGGGGGGGCCCAGACCCAGTACTTC
TRBJ1-5 - TRBV20-1 - CSASGRATYSNQPQHF TGCAGTGCTAGTGGCAGGGCTACTTATAGCAATCAGCCCCAGCATTTT
TRBJ2-1 TRBD2 TRBV18 - CASSPPLAGKNEQFF TGTGCCAGCTCACCACCCCTAGCGGGAAAAAATGAGCAGTTCTTC
TRBJ1-1 - TRBV3-1 - CAAQSTGYEAFF TGTGCCGCCCAATCGACAGGATATGAAGCTTTCTTT
TRBJ2-5 - TRBV18 - CASSPPRREETQYF TGTGCCAGCTCACCACCACGGCGAGAAGAGACCCAGTACTTC
TRBJ2-1 - TRBV2 - CASSDSGPYNEQFF TGTGCCAGCAGTGATTCGGGGCCTTACAATGAGCAGTTCTTC
TRBJ2-1 TRBD2 TRBV15 once CATSRDSLGLALYNEQFF TGTGCCACCAGCAGAGATAGCCTCGGACTAGCTCTTTACAATGAGCAGTTCTTC
TRBJ2-5 - TRBV5-4 - CASTWGEVRQTQYF TGTGCCAGCACCTGGGGGGAGGTGAGGCAGACCCAGTACTTC
TRBJ1-5 TRBD1 TRBV4-3 - CASSQDSSLGQGAQPQHF TGCGCCAGCAGCCAAGATTCTTCTCTTGGACAGGGCGCTCAGCCCCAGCATTTT
TRBJ2-4 TRBD1 TRBV11-3 once CASSGGQGAQKNIQYF TGTGCCAGCAGCGGGGGACAGGGGGCGCAGAAGAACATTCAGTACTTC
TRBJ1-1 TRBD1 TRBV6-5 - CASSYSRTGALNTEAFF TGTGCCAGCAGTTACAGTCGGACAGGGGCGCTGAACACTGAAGCTTTCTTT
TRBJ1-2 TRBD1 TRBV11-3 - CASSRMTGFANYGYTF TGTGCCAGCAGCCGGATGACAGGGTTCGCCAACTATGGCTACACCTTC
TRBJ1-5 TRBD1 TRBV19 - CASVGQEYSNQPQHF TGTGCCAGTGTTGGACAGGAATATAGCAATCAGCCCCAGCATTTT